These T cell receptor beta chains were read from a single sample in a study of T cells in Graves' hyperthyroidism and ophthalmopathy. One entry per CDR3 protein, called by TCRdb with MiXCR from the multiplex PCR reads. The repertoire has under 250,000 distinct CDR3 sequences, about a sixth of them found once; the top ten carry 53%. Sequenced sample: blood. Every receptor here comes from a woman between 50 and 59 years old with Graves' hyperthyroidism. Each CDR3 is given with its conserved first and last residue. The D gene is left open where the match is weak. A row's size may be missing; if present it is once, few, many or a size class.

cdr3_aa: CASSLYTGNTEAFF
cdr3_nt: TGTGCCAGCAGCTTATATACCGGGAACACTGAAGCTTTCTTT
d_call: NA
clone_size: many
v_call: TRBV7-2
j_call: TRBJ1-1

cdr3_aa: CATSDPNLAGGTDTQYF
cdr3_nt: TGTGCCACCAGTGACCCGAATCTAGCGGGAGGGACAGATACGCAGTATTTT
d_call: TRBD2
clone_size: many
v_call: TRBV24-1
j_call: TRBJ2-3

cdr3_aa: CSAKGTESLNTEAFF
cdr3_nt: TGCAGTGCTAAGGGGACAGAGTCCTTGAACACTGAAGCTTTCTTT
d_call: TRBD1
clone_size: NA
v_call: TRBV20-1
j_call: TRBJ1-1

cdr3_aa: CASSQDWVRGTQYF
cdr3_nt: TGTGCCAGCAGCCAAGATTGGGTTCGGGGTACGCAGTATTTT
d_call: NA
clone_size: few
v_call: TRBV3-1
j_call: TRBJ2-3

cdr3_aa: CASSRVKSSGANVLTF
cdr3_nt: TGTGCCAGCAGCCGGGTTAAGAGCTCTGGGGCCAACGTCCTGACTTTC
d_call: NA
clone_size: NA
v_call: TRBV3-1
j_call: TRBJ2-6

cdr3_aa: CSAGDRGLNTEAFF
cdr3_nt: TGCAGTGCTGGAGACAGGGGGCTTAACACTGAAGCTTTCTTT
d_call: TRBD1
clone_size: many
v_call: TRBV20-1
j_call: TRBJ1-1

cdr3_aa: CASSIAPDYNEQFF
cdr3_nt: TGTGCCAGTAGTATAGCCCCAGATTACAATGAGCAGTTCTTC
d_call: NA
clone_size: few
v_call: TRBV19
j_call: TRBJ2-1

cdr3_aa: CASSRDSSEAFF
cdr3_nt: TGTGCCAGCAGCCGGGACAGCTCAGAAGCTTTCTTT
d_call: TRBD1
clone_size: NA
v_call: TRBV9
j_call: TRBJ1-1

cdr3_aa: CASSETGSTDTQYF
cdr3_nt: TGTGCCAGCAGTGAAACAGGGAGCACAGATACGCAGTATTTT
d_call: NA
clone_size: many
v_call: TRBV6-1
j_call: TRBJ2-3

cdr3_aa: CSASRQVNKLNTEAFF
cdr3_nt: TGCAGTGCTAGTCGGCAGGTTAATAAACTGAACACTGAAGCTTTCTTT
d_call: NA
clone_size: many
v_call: TRBV20-1
j_call: TRBJ1-1

cdr3_aa: CASQGQISYEQYF
cdr3_nt: TGTGCCAGCCAGGGACAGATTTCCTACGAGCAGTACTTC
d_call: TRBD1
clone_size: NA
v_call: TRBV6-2/TRBV6-3
j_call: TRBJ2-7

cdr3_aa: CASSGSRLNYGYTF
cdr3_nt: TGTGCCAGCAGTGGGAGCAGGCTTAACTATGGCTACACCTTC
d_call: NA
clone_size: many
v_call: TRBV12-3/TRBV12-4
j_call: TRBJ1-2

cdr3_aa: CASGLLMGGELFF
cdr3_nt: TGTGCCAGCGGACTTCTGATGGGAGGGGAGCTGTTTTTT
d_call: NA
clone_size: few
v_call: TRBV19
j_call: TRBJ2-2

cdr3_aa: CASSLTGTGRKNIQYF
cdr3_nt: TGTGCCAGCAGTCTGACGGGGACAGGCAGAAAAAACATTCAGTACTTC
d_call: TRBD1
clone_size: many
v_call: TRBV11-1
j_call: TRBJ2-4

cdr3_aa: CSVQTQRGPNEQFF
cdr3_nt: TGCAGTGTCCAAACTCAACGGGGTCCCAATGAGCAGTTCTTC
d_call: NA
clone_size: many
v_call: TRBV20-1
j_call: TRBJ2-1

cdr3_aa: CASSRDTRTDTQYF
cdr3_nt: TGTGCCAGCAGTCGCGATACTAGGACAGATACGCAGTATTTT
d_call: NA
clone_size: many
v_call: TRBV12-3/TRBV12-4
j_call: TRBJ2-3

cdr3_aa: CASRGGGTEAFF
cdr3_nt: TGCGCCAGCAGGGGAGGGGGCACTGAAGCTTTCTTT
d_call: NA
clone_size: many
v_call: TRBV10-2
j_call: TRBJ1-1

cdr3_aa: CASSLALGARGEQFF
cdr3_nt: TGCGCCAGCAGCTTGGCCTTAGGGGCGAGGGGGGAGCAGTTCTTC
d_call: NA
clone_size: NA
v_call: TRBV5-1
j_call: TRBJ2-1

cdr3_aa: CASSLGLTSVYNEQFF
cdr3_nt: TGTGCCAGCAGCCTAGGGTTGACTAGCGTATACAATGAGCAGTTCTTC
d_call: TRBD2
clone_size: many
v_call: TRBV11-3
j_call: TRBJ2-1

cdr3_aa: CASSPRGDSYNEQFF
cdr3_nt: TGTGCCAGCAGCCCCAGGGGGGACTCCTACAATGAGCAGTTCTTC
d_call: NA
clone_size: many
v_call: TRBV7-2
j_call: TRBJ2-1

cdr3_aa: CASRNRDRDGEQFF
cdr3_nt: TGTGCCAGCAGAAACCGGGACAGGGACGGTGAGCAGTTCTTC
d_call: TRBD1
clone_size: many
v_call: TRBV6-1
j_call: TRBJ2-1

cdr3_aa: CAISDRTSGFYEQYF
cdr3_nt: TGTGCCATCAGTGATAGGACTAGCGGTTTCTACGAGCAGTACTTC
d_call: TRBD2
clone_size: many
v_call: TRBV10-3
j_call: TRBJ2-7

cdr3_aa: CASSPPTPQPQHF
cdr3_nt: TGTGCCAGCTCACCTCCGACGCCTCAGCCCCAGCATTTT
d_call: NA
clone_size: NA
v_call: TRBV18
j_call: TRBJ1-5

cdr3_aa: CASRAGMAGNTIYF
cdr3_nt: TGTGCCAGCCGCGCGGGGATGGCTGGAAACACCATATATTTT
d_call: NA
clone_size: many
v_call: TRBV27
j_call: TRBJ1-3

cdr3_aa: CASSPGGLMNTEAFF
cdr3_nt: TGTGCCAGCAGTCCGGGCGGCCTGATGAACACTGAAGCTTTCTTT
d_call: NA
clone_size: many
v_call: TRBV28
j_call: TRBJ1-1

cdr3_aa: CSARARQGTGPSTDTQYF
cdr3_nt: TGCAGTGCTAGAGCCCGGCAGGGAACGGGACCTAGCACAGATACGCAGTATTTT
d_call: NA
clone_size: many
v_call: TRBV20-1
j_call: TRBJ2-3

cdr3_aa: CASSVEDRAGVGYEQFF
cdr3_nt: TGTGCCAGCAGCGTAGAGGATCGGGCGGGAGTAGGGTATGAGCAGTTCTTC
d_call: TRBD2
clone_size: many
v_call: TRBV9
j_call: TRBJ2-1

cdr3_aa: CSVDSSYNEQFF
cdr3_nt: TGCAGCGTTGACAGCTCCTACAATGAGCAGTTCTTC
d_call: NA
clone_size: many
v_call: TRBV29-1
j_call: TRBJ2-1

cdr3_aa: CASTLKYEQYF
cdr3_nt: TGTGCCAGCACCCTAAAGTACGAGCAGTACTTC
d_call: NA
clone_size: NA
v_call: TRBV28
j_call: TRBJ2-7

cdr3_aa: CASSLPGLDSGELFF
cdr3_nt: TGCGCCAGCAGCTTACCGGGACTAGATTCCGGGGAGCTGTTTTTT
d_call: TRBD2
clone_size: few
v_call: TRBV5-1
j_call: TRBJ2-2

cdr3_aa: CASSLGGPLQSDTQYF
cdr3_nt: TGTGCCAGCAGCTTAGGGGGTCCGCTCCAGTCAGATACGCAGTATTTT
d_call: NA
clone_size: many
v_call: TRBV7-9
j_call: TRBJ2-3

cdr3_aa: CASSFSGTEAFF
cdr3_nt: TGCGCCAGCAGCTTTAGCGGCACTGAAGCTTTCTTT
d_call: NA
clone_size: many
v_call: TRBV5-1
j_call: TRBJ1-1

cdr3_aa: CASSSQGPPNTEAFF
cdr3_nt: TGCGCCAGCAGCTCACAGGGTCCCCCGAACACTGAAGCTTTCTTT
d_call: NA
clone_size: NA
v_call: TRBV5-1
j_call: TRBJ1-1

cdr3_aa: CSVPVGGTVTGELFF
cdr3_nt: TGCAGCGTGCCCGTGGGAGGGACCGTGACCGGGGAGCTGTTTTTT
d_call: TRBD2
clone_size: NA
v_call: TRBV29-1
j_call: TRBJ2-2

cdr3_aa: CASSAAERRLSYEQYF
cdr3_nt: TGTGCCAGCAGCGCCGCTGAGCGGCGATTATCCTACGAGCAGTACTTC
d_call: NA
clone_size: many
v_call: TRBV11-2
j_call: TRBJ2-7

cdr3_aa: CSAPNRGGPGNTIYF
cdr3_nt: TGCAGTGCTCCCAATAGGGGGGGCCCTGGAAACACCATATATTTT
d_call: NA
clone_size: NA
v_call: TRBV20-1
j_call: TRBJ1-3

cdr3_aa: CASRIRTNYGYTF
cdr3_nt: TGTGCCAGCCGAATTAGGACAAACTATGGCTACACCTTC
d_call: NA
clone_size: many
v_call: TRBV28
j_call: TRBJ1-2

cdr3_aa: CASSRLAGVVQYF
cdr3_nt: TGTGCCAGCAGTCGACTAGCGGGAGTGGTGCAGTACTTC
d_call: TRBD2
clone_size: NA
v_call: TRBV28
j_call: TRBJ2-7

cdr3_aa: CATSDNAGEFTDTQYF
cdr3_nt: TGTGCCACCAGTGATAATGCGGGAGAATTCACAGATACGCAGTATTTT
d_call: TRBD2
clone_size: few
v_call: TRBV24-1
j_call: TRBJ2-3

cdr3_aa: CSARWASSGSILAYNEQFF
cdr3_nt: TGCAGTGCTAGATGGGCCTCTAGCGGGAGTATCTTGGCCTACAATGAGCAGTTCTTC
d_call: TRBD2
clone_size: once
v_call: TRBV20-1
j_call: TRBJ2-1

cdr3_aa: CASSHDRPLFNEQFF
cdr3_nt: TGTGCCAGCAGTCACGACAGGCCCCTTTTCAATGAGCAGTTCTTC
d_call: NA
clone_size: many
v_call: TRBV27
j_call: TRBJ2-1

cdr3_aa: CASRDRGNSYGYTF
cdr3_nt: TGCGCCAGCAGGGACAGGGGGAACAGCTATGGCTACACCTTC
d_call: TRBD1
clone_size: few
v_call: TRBV10-2
j_call: TRBJ1-2

cdr3_aa: CASRRDMGAAQPQHF
cdr3_nt: TGTGCCAGCAGGAGGGACATGGGGGCGGCTCAGCCCCAGCATTTT
d_call: NA
clone_size: many
v_call: TRBV27
j_call: TRBJ1-5

cdr3_aa: CATSASTGLNTEAFF
cdr3_nt: TGTGCCACCAGTGCCTCGACAGGGCTGAACACTGAAGCTTTCTTT
d_call: TRBD1
clone_size: NA
v_call: TRBV24-1
j_call: TRBJ1-1

cdr3_aa: CAWSRRGERDTQYF
cdr3_nt: TGTGCCTGGAGTCGGCGGGGAGAGAGAGATACGCAGTATTTT
d_call: NA
clone_size: many
v_call: TRBV30
j_call: TRBJ2-3